The 17 T cell receptor beta chains below were found in one sample sequenced in a study of CD8 T cells in ankylosing spondylitis (dated by TCRdb to 2016 to 2017). What the research found in general, with its limitations: Blood from ankylosing spondylitis patients appeared to be characterized by a TCR beta motif made up of 8 or 9 highly homologous amino acid variants.

The library was obtained by 5' RACE. Sequencing was performed on an Illumina HiSeq 2500. TCRdb itself trimmed the public reads at Q25 with fastp, ran MiXCR and retained productive beta chains. CDR3 protein duplicates are merged, each entry listing the most common genes and DNA. The sample contains about 500,000 distinct CDR3 sequences, less than 6% of them found a single time. The ten top clones hold roughly 3.5% of the sample. The antigens for these receptors are not known. Sequenced: blood, either unsorted or a sorted T cell fraction (not recorded which). These receptor sequences come from a male donor with ankylosing spondylitis.

This clonotype was seen more than once but under ten times. J is TRBJ2-6 and V is TRBV12-3 or TRBV12-4; TRBD2 matches at 7 bases. CDR3 length: 14 residues. With V trimmed by 11 bases and J by 1 base, 5 bases remained unmatched. The CDR3 loop is CADGRGSGANVLTF. The CDR3 bases are TGTGCCGACGGGCGGGGGTCTGGGGCCAACGTCCTGACTTTC.

This clonotype was observed many times. V usage is TRBV27 and J usage is TRBJ2-7; D possibly corresponds to TRBD1 (6 bases). CDR1 and CDR2 from the germline V gene are MNHEY and SMNVEV (reference sequence). The CDR3 is 17 amino acids. The ends were cut back, 5 bases at V and 3 bases at J, with 23 bases in the middle. CDR3 residues: CASSPYGTPLLIYEQYF. CDR3 DNA sequence: TGTGCCAGCAGTCCTTACGGGACACCCCTCCTCATCTACGAGCAGTACTTC.

Comments on this clonotype: Given a much more abundant clone one base away, this may be a read error. The gene calls are TRBV3-1 and TRBJ1-1, with 7 bases that match TRBD1. CDR1 LGHDT and CDR2 YNNKEL come from the germline V gene (reference sequence). This CDR3 is 15 amino acids long. CDR3: CASSPPGTENNEAFF. In DNA form, the CDR3 reads TGTGCCAGCAGCCCCCCCGGGACAGAGAACAATGAAGCTTTCTTT.

This clonotype was recorded many times. The CDR3 loop reads CSVVIKGPNTEAFF. DNA of the CDR3: TGCAGCGTTGTTATCAAGGGCCCGAACACTGAAGCTTTCTTT. The chain has TRBV29-1 and TRBJ1-1; D gene uncertain. Trimming pared 4 bases from V and 1 base from J, leaving 13 bases between. The CDR3 consists of 14 residues. Looked up from germline, CDR1 is SQVTM and CDR2 is ANQGSEA.

Regarding this clonotype: A read error may account for a junction end that differs from germline. V and J are TRBV5-1 and TRBJ2-5; D is undetermined. Germline V gives CDR1 SGHRS, CDR2 YFSETQ. There are 12 residues in the CDR3. The CDR3 reads CASSLGGTVRHF. CDR3 DNA: TGCGCCAGCAGCTTGGGGGGAACGGTTCGTCACTTC.

This clonotype showed up many times. The rearrangement uses TRBV5-1 and TRBJ2-7; the D is unclear. V was clipped by 0 bases and J by 7 bases, with 14 bases between them. The germline V gene has CDR1 SGHRS and CDR2 YFSETQ. The CDR3 has 14 residues. DNA for the CDR3: TGCGCCAGCAGCTTGGTAGGCCGTTCTGGGGAGCAGTACTTC. This gives the protein CASSLVGRSGEQYF.

In this sample, this clonotype turned up many times. This chain connects TRBV20-1 to TRBJ1-3, with D uncertain. Germline lookup yields CDR1 DFQATT and CDR2 SNEGSKA (reference sequence). Trimming pared 3 bases from V and 2 bases from J, leaving 11 bases between. This CDR3 comprises 14 residues. The CDR3 DNA reads as TGCAGTGCTAGTCCCGACAACACTGGAAACACCATATATTTT. Protein product: CSASPDNTGNTIYF.

This clonotype was counted many times. The chain uses TRBV7-2 and TRBJ2-1; TRBD2 agrees at 7 bases. The V segment lost 5 bases and the J segment 0 bases; nucleotides outside the gene matches: 7. In germline, CDR1 is SGHTA, CDR2 FQGNSA. The CDR3 contains 16 residues. CDR3 sequence (DNA): TGTGCCAGCAGCCCCTCGGCGGGAGCCTCCTACAATGAGCAGTTCTTC. It is translated as CASSPSAGASYNEQFF.

This chain joins TRBV7-6 and TRBJ2-2; 8 bases align to TRBD1. This CDR3 comprises 20 residues. The J segment lost 0 bases and the V segment lost 0 bases, leaving 12 bases of the junction unmatched. Germline V gene data show CDR1 as SGHVS and CDR2 as FNYEAQ. This CDR3 reads CASSLAARGLLRSNTGELFF. Here the CDR3 DNA reads TGTGCCAGCAGCTTAGCCGCCAGGGGGCTTCTTAGGTCGAACACCGGGGAGCTGTTTTTT.

This clonotype showed up many times. The chain carries TRBV29-1 and TRBJ1-2; 9 positions agree with TRBD1. The CDR3 consists of 13 residues. From germline, CDR1 is SQVTM and CDR2 ANQGSEA. Trimming cost V 6 bases and J 4 bases; bases outside gene matches: 6. In DNA form, the CDR3 reads TGCAGCGTCGGGACAGGGATGTCCTATGGCTACACCTTC. Translating it yields CSVGTGMSYGYTF.

In this sample, this clonotype turned up many times. The chain uses TRBV5-1 and TRBJ2-3; D ambiguous. The V end lost 1 base, the J end lost 4 bases, and 7 bases lay between the germline ends. The germline gives CDR1 SGHRS, CDR2 YFSETQ. The CDR3 contains 13 residues. DNA for the CDR3: TGCGCCAGCAGCTTGAGTCTACCAGATACGCAGTATTTT. The encoded protein is CASSLSLPDTQYF.

This clonotype was counted many times. The chain combines TRBV30 with TRBJ1-2; D remains ambiguous. V lost 3 bases to trimming and J lost 4 bases, with 6 bases between them. The germline CDR1 and CDR2 sequences are GTSNPN and SVGIG (reference sequence). The CDR3 is made up of 11 amino acids. The chain's CDR3 is CAWRTTYGYTF. The CDR3 DNA is TGTGCCTGGAGGACGACCTATGGCTACACCTTC.

In this sample, this clonotype turned up many times. The CDR3 DNA reads TGCGCCAGCAGCGGGGGGGACCGCGCCTCTTACTATGGCTACACCTTC. Translated: CASSGGDRASYYGYTF. The J gene is TRBJ1-2, the V gene TRBV5-1; D possibly corresponds to TRBD1 (5 bases). V gave up 4 bases and J gave up 3 bases, with 19 bases separating them. CDR1 and CDR2 (germline): SGHRS, YFSETQ. The CDR3 is 16 residues long.

This clonotype was seen many times. The chain employs TRBV12-3 or TRBV12-4 and TRBJ2-7; a weak D match, TRBD2 (5 bases). V gave up 2 bases and J gave up 3 bases, with 14 bases separating them. The CDR3 is 15 amino acids. The CDR3 sequence: CASSLNGVIGYEQYF. CDR3 nucleotide sequence: TGTGCCAGCAGTTTAAACGGGGTAATTGGCTACGAGCAGTACTTC.

The table lists this clonotype with many counts. The genes are TRBV20-1 and TRBJ2-7; weak D call: TRBD2 (5 bases). Trimming shortened V by 3 bases and J by 1 base, and 19 bases separated the two germline ends. Germline V CDR1 and CDR2: DFQATT, SNEGSKA (reference sequence). The CDR3 loop spans 16 amino acids. In DNA, the CDR3 is TGCAGTGCTAGGAGGATCGGAGTAACTAGATCCTACGAGCAGTACTTC. Its translation is CSARRIGVTRSYEQYF.

This clonotype was observed at least ten times. Written as DNA, the CDR3 is TGCAGTGCTAGATGGATCATAGCGATTGAGACCCAGTACTTC. Protein product: CSARWIIAIETQYF. This chain joins TRBV20-1 and TRBJ2-5; D perhaps matches TRBD2 (5 bases). V lost 2 bases and J lost 5, with 15 bases in between. The CDR3 loop spans 14 amino acids. Germline V lookup: CDR1 DFQATT, CDR2 SNEGSKA (reference sequence).

This clonotype has ten or more counts. The rearrangement joins TRBV20-1 to TRBJ2-4, with D perhaps matching TRBD1 or TRBD2 (5 bases each). V was clipped by 4 bases and J by 4 bases, with 14 bases between them. The CDR3 contains 14 residues. Germline V gene lookup returns CDR1 DFQATT and CDR2 SNEGSKA (reference sequence). The CDR3 is CSAKNSGAKNIQYF. Written as DNA, the CDR3 is TGCAGTGCTAAAAATTCCGGGGCTAAAAACATTCAGTACTTC.